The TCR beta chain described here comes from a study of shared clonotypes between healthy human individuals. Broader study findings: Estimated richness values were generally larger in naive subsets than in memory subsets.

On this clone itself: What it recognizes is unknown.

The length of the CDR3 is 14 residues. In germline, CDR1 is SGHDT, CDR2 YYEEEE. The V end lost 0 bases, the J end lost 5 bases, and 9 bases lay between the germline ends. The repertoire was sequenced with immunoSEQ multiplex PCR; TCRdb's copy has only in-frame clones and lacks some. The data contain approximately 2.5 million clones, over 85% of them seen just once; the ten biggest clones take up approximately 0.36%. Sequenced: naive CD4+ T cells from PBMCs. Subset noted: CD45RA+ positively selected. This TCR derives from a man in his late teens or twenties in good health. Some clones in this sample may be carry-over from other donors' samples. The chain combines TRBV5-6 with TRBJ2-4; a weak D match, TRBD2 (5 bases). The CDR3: CASSLGGSENIQYF. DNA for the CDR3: TGTGCCAGCAGCTTGGGAGGGTCTGAAAACATTCAGTACTTC.